This section outlines one T cell receptor beta chain sequence together with its context. This sample was taken from a study of T cell changes during pregnancy in multiple sclerosis. Assay: immunoSEQ multiplex PCR; the TCRdb copy retains only in-frame clones and omits some. The sample holds more than 45,000 clones; about 94% are singletons and the top ten take more than 0.45%. The sample here was CD4+ T cells from peripheral blood mononuclear cells, taken in the first trimester of pregnancy. This receptor was identified in a female donor with multiple sclerosis, enrolled in a pregnancy study.

CDR3 amino acids: CASSSRLAGRSDEQFF. Here the CDR3 DNA reads TGTGCCAGCAGTTCTCGACTAGCGGGGAGGAGTGATGAGCAGTTCTTC. V is TRBV7-8 and J is TRBJ2-1; 11 nucleotides match TRBD2. The CDR3 sequence is 16 residues long. J lost 8 bases, V lost 6 bases, and 12 bases had no gene match. Germline V gene lookup returns CDR1 SGHVS and CDR2 FQNEAQ.